This T cell receptor beta chain was observed in a study of control samples from healthy donors and cancer patients. V shed 1 base and J shed 8 bases, with 9 bases lying between them. Germline V CDR1 and CDR2: SEHNR, FQNEAQ (reference sequence). This CDR3 spans 13 amino acids. This table comes from immunoSEQ multiplex PCR, and its TCRdb copy is limited to in-frame clones, with some not included. The data show approximately 150,000 clones, 80% to 95% seen once. The V and J genes are TRBV7-9 and TRBJ2-4; a weak D match, TRBD2 (5 bases). This receptor was taken from a man aged 25-45 years in good health. The sequencing sample was made of blood. CDR3 protein: CASSLDLRDIQYF. In nucleotides, the CDR3 is TGTGCCAGCAGCTTAGATTTGAGGGACATTCAGTACTTC.